These T cell receptor beta chains were read from a single sample in a study of radiotherapy plus CTLA-4 blockade in lung cancer. TCRdb keeps only in-frame clones here, not all; method: immunoSEQ multiplex PCR. Of about 62,000 clones in the sample, approximately 76% are singletons; the top ten hold around 3%. The starting material was peripheral blood, obtained from a patient treated with radiotherapy plus ipilimumab. Source of these receptors: a human donor with non-small cell lung cancer who had a complete response to radiotherapy plus ipilimumab. CDR3s include the opening cysteine and the closing phenylalanine or tryptophan.

>TRBV6-5
CASSGTVWNTGELFF
>TRBV28
CASSFDRGRNTEAFF
>TRBV5-6
CASSEGSLGYGYTF
>TRBV7-9
CASSQETGSAYEAFF
>TRBV7-9
CASSESGTDYNEQFF
>TRBV10-2
CASRVLRDSRNTGELFF
>TRBV6-1
CASSFRERNSPLHF
>TRBV10-3
CAISATGNEQYF
>TRBV6-1
CASSELGGRNQPQHF
>TRBV5-1
CASSDSNYGYTF
>TRBV11-2
CASSRGQGAYNEQFF